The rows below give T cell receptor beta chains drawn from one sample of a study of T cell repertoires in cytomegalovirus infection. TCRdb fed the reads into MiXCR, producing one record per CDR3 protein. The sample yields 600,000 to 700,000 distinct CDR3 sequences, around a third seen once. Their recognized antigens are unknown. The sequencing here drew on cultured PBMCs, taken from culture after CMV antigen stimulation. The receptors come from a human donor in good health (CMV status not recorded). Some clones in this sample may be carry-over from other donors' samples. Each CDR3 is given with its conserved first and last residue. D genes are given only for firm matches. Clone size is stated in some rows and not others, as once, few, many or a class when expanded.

DNA: TGCGCCAGCAGCCAAGATCCCCACGAGGTAGGAGAGCAGTACTTC
CDR3: CASSQDPHEVGEQYF
J: TRBJ2-7
D: .
V: TRBV4-1
size: .

DNA: TGTGCCAGCAGTTTAAGCGGTATGCCTGGAAACACCATATATTTT
CDR3: CASSLSGMPGNTIYF
J: TRBJ1-3
D: .
V: TRBV27
size: .

DNA: TGTGCCAGCAGTTACCTCCGGGACGGCTATGGCTACACCTTC
CDR3: CASSYLRDGYGYTF
J: TRBJ1-2
D: .
V: TRBV6-2/TRBV6-3
size: few

DNA: TGCGCCAGCAGCTTGGTGGCGGCAGGGGTCGGCTACACCTTC
CDR3: CASSLVAAGVGYTF
J: TRBJ1-2
D: .
V: TRBV5-1
size: .

DNA: TGTGCCAGCAGTTGGGGGTCGGCACGGATTAACACTGAAGCTTTCTTT
CDR3: CASSWGSARINTEAFF
J: TRBJ1-1
D: .
V: TRBV27
size: .

DNA: TGTGCCAGCAGCTTAGCTGTGGGGACCGTAGAAGCTTTCTTT
CDR3: CASSLAVGTVEAFF
J: TRBJ1-1
D: .
V: TRBV7-4
size: few

DNA: TGCGCCAGCAGCCCTGGACAGTCCTTTGAAAAACTGTTTTTT
CDR3: CASSPGQSFEKLFF
J: TRBJ1-4
D: .
V: TRBV5-1
size: .

DNA: TGTGCCAGCACGTTATGGACAGGGGAGCAGCCCCAGCATTTT
CDR3: CASTLWTGEQPQHF
J: TRBJ1-5
D: TRBD1
V: TRBV2
size: once

DNA: TGTGCCAGCAGGCTAGACGCTTACACTGAAGCTTTCTTT
CDR3: CASRLDAYTEAFF
J: TRBJ1-1
D: .
V: TRBV7-2
size: few

DNA: TGTGCCAGCAGTTCGCGCTCCTACGAGCAGTACTTC
CDR3: CASSSRSYEQYF
J: TRBJ2-7
D: .
V: TRBV6-5
size: few

DNA: TGTGCCAGCAGCCAAGGGGACAGGGTCCACGAGCAGTACTTC
CDR3: CASSQGDRVHEQYF
J: TRBJ2-7
D: TRBD1
V: TRBV3-1
size: once

DNA: TGCAGTGCTAGGGGGGGGGGTAGAGGCTACGAGCAGTACTTC
CDR3: CSARGGGRGYEQYF
J: TRBJ2-7
D: TRBD2
V: TRBV20-1
size: .

DNA: TGTGCCAGCAGTCGCCCGCAGGGCTCTGGAAACACCATATATTTT
CDR3: CASSRPQGSGNTIYF
J: TRBJ1-3
D: .
V: TRBV28
size: .

DNA: TGTGCCAGCAGCCCCATACAGGGTCCCCAGGAGACCCAGTACTTC
CDR3: CASSPIQGPQETQYF
J: TRBJ2-5
D: .
V: TRBV7-9
size: .

DNA: TGTGCCAGCAGCTTAGCTAGCTACCAAGAGACCCAGTACTTC
CDR3: CASSLASYQETQYF
J: TRBJ2-5
D: .
V: TRBV7-2
size: few

DNA: TGTGCCAGCAGCCCCAGTTGGAATGAGCAGTTCTTC
CDR3: CASSPSWNEQFF
J: TRBJ2-1
D: .
V: TRBV14
size: few

DNA: TGTGCCAGCAGCTCAAGGACAGGGGATTATAACTATGGCTACACCTTC
CDR3: CASSSRTGDYNYGYTF
J: TRBJ1-2
D: TRBD1
V: TRBV7-2
size: few

DNA: TGTGCCAGCAGCTTGGGTCAGTATGAGCAGTTCTTC
CDR3: CASSLGQYEQFF
J: TRBJ2-1
D: .
V: TRBV5-4
size: .

DNA: TGTGCCAGCAGTTCACAAAGTAAGACTAGCGGGAGGAAGCAGAGCTCCTACGAGCAGTACTTC
CDR3: CASSSQSKTSGRKQSSYEQYF
J: TRBJ2-7
D: TRBD2
V: TRBV28
size: few

DNA: TGCAGTGCCAACCGCCCTAGCGGGGTCGAGGGTACGCAGTATTTT
CDR3: CSANRPSGVEGTQYF
J: TRBJ2-3
D: TRBD2
V: TRBV20-1
size: .

DNA: TGTGCCAGCAGCCGCGGGGTAGGCGGGAGCGAGCAGTATTTT
CDR3: CASSRGVGGSEQYF
J: TRBJ2-3
D: TRBD2
V: TRBV7-2
size: .

DNA: TGCAGTGCCTTTAGCGCCCGCTCCTACAATGAGCAGTTCTTC
CDR3: CSAFSARSYNEQFF
J: TRBJ2-1
D: .
V: TRBV20-1
size: .

DNA: TGCGCCAGCAGCCAGCGCACCGGGACATGGCCCTACGAGCAGTACTTC
CDR3: CASSQRTGTWPYEQYF
J: TRBJ2-7
D: .
V: TRBV4-3
size: .

DNA: TGTGCTAGTGGTTTGGACAGTTTTTCCTACCTTAACTATGGCTACACCTTC
CDR3: CASGLDSFSYLNYGYTF
J: TRBJ1-2
D: .
V: TRBV12-5
size: few